The present T cell receptor beta chain was sequenced within a study of T cell therapy after organ transplantation. At the level of the study: T cells were expanded two to three weeks with 30 CMV class I/II epitopes. Study-wide results and limits: Post-therapy reconstitution appeared to include transferred and endogenous clonotypes. Concurrent antirejection and antiviral drugs remain unassessed confounders. Poor CD8+ T cell yield may explain few expansions in nonresponders.

This clone was recorded once. Its antigen is as yet unknown. Described time point: 4-8 weeks after completion of therapy. The V gene's germline CDR1 is SGDLS and CDR2 YYNGEE. V shed 3 bases and J 4 bases; nucleotides not matched to a gene: 5. The CDR3 sequence is 15 residues long. Sequenced by immunoSEQ multiplex PCR; TCRdb stores in-frame clones only, minus some. Of thousands of clones listed, 65% to 80% are singletons. The V and J genes are TRBV9 and TRBJ2-1; the match to TRBD2 covers 9 bases. The sample was CD8+ T cells from blood, taken after autologous CMV-specific T cell therapy. This TCR was recovered from a human patient who had received a solid organ transplant and had CMV disease. Some T cells here may be from the graft donor. In DNA, the CDR3 is TGTGCCAGCAGCGATGGCGGGGGGGCGTACAATGAGCAGTTCTTC. As protein: CASSDGGGAYNEQFF. The entire variable domain, with the rest obtained from reference TRBV9 and TRBJ2-1, is as follows: DSGVTQTPKHLITATGQRVTLRCSPRSGDLSVYWYQQSLDQGLQFLIQYYNGEERAKGNILERFSAQQFPDLHSELNLSSLELGDSALYFCASSDGGGAYNEQFFGPGTRLTVL.